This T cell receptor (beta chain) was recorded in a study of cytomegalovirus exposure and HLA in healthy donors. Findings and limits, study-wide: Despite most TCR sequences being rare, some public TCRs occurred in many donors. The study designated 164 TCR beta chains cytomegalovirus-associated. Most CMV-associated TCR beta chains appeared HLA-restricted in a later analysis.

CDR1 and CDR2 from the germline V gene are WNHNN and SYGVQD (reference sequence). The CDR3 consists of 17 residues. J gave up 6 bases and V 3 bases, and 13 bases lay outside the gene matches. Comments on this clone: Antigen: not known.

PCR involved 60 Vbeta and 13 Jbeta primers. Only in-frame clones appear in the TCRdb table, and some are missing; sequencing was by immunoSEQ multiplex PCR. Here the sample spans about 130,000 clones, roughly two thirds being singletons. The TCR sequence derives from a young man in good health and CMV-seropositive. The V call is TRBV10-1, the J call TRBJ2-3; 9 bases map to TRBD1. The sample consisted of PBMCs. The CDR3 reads CASSDSPGTGSDDTQYF. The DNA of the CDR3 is TGCGCCAGCAGTGACAGTCCCGGGACAGGGAGTGACGATACGCAGTATTTT.